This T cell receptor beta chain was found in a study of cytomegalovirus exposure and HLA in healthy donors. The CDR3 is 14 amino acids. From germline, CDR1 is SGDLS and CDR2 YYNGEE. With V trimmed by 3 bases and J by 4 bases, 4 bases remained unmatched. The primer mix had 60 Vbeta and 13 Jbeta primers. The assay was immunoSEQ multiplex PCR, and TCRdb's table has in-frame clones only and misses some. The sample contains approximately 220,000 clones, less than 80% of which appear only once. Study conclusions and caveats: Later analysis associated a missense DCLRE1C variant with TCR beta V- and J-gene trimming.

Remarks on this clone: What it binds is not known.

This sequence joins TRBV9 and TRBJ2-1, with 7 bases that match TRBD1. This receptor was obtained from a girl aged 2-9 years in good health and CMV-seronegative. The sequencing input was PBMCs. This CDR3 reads CASSEGQFYNEQFF. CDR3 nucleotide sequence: TGTGCCAGCAGCGAGGGACAGTTTTACAATGAGCAGTTCTTC. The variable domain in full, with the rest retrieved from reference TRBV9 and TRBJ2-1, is DSGVTQTPKHLITATGQRVTLRCSPRSGDLSVYWYQQSLDQGLQFLIQYYNGEERAKGNILERFSAQQFPDLHSELNLSSLELGDSALYFCASSEGQFYNEQFFGPGTRLTVL.